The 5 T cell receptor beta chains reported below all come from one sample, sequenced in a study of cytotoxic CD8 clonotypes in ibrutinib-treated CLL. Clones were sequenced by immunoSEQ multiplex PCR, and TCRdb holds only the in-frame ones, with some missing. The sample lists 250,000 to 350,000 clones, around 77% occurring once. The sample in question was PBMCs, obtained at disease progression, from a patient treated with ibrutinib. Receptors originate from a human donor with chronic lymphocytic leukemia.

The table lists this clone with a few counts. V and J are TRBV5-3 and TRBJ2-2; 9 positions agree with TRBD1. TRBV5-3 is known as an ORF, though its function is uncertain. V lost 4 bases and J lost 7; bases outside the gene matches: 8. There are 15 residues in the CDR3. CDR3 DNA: TGTGCCAGAAGCGGGACAGGGAATGGGGGCGGGGAGCTGTTTTTT. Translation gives CARSGTGNGGGELFF.

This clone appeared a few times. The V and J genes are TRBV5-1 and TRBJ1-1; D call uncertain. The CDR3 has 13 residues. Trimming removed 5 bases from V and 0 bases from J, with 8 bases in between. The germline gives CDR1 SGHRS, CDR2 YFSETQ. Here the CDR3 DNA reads TGCGCCAGCAGGCCGGCGGTGAACACTGAAGCTTTCTTT. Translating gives CASRPAVNTEAFF.

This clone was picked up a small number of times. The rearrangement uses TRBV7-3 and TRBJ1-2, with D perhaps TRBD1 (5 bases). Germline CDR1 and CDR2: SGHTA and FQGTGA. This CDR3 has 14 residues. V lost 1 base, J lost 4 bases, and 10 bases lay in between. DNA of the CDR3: TGTGCCAGCAGCTTAAAGGGGCCGGGCTATGGCTACACCTTC. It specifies CASSLKGPGYGYTF. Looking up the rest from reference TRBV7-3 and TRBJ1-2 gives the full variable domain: GAGVSQTPSNKVTEKGKYVELRCDPISGHTALYWYRQSLGQGPEFLIYFQGTGAADDSGLPNDRFFAVRPEGSVSTLKIQRTERGDSAVYLCASSLKGPGYGYTFGSGTRLTVV.

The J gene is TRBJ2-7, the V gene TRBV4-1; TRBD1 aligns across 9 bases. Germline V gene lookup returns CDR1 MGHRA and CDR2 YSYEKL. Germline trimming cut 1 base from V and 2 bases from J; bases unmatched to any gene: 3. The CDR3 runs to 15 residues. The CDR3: CASSQVDRGPYEQYF. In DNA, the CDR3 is TGCGCCAGCAGCCAAGTGGACAGGGGACCCTACGAGCAGTACTTC.

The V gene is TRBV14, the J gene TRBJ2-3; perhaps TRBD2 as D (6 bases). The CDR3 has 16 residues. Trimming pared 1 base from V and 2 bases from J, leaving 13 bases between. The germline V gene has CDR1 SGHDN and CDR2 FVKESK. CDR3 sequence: CASSQGGDPHTDTQYF. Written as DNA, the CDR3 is TGTGCCAGCAGCCAAGGGGGGGACCCCCACACAGATACGCAGTATTTT. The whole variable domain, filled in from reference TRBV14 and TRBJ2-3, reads EAGVTQFPSHSVIEKGQTVTLRCDPISGHDNLYWYRRVMGKEIKFLLHFVKESKQDESGMPNNRFLAERTGGTYSTLKVQPAELEDSGVYFCASSQGGDPHTDTQYFGPGTRLTVL.